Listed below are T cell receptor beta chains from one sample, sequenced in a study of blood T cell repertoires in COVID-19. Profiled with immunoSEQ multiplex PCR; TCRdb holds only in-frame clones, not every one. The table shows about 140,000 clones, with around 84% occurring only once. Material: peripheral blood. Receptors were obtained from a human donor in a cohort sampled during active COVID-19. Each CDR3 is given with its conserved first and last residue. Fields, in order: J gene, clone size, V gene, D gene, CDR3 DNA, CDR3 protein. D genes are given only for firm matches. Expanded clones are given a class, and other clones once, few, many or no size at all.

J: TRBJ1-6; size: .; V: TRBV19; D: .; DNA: TGTGCCAGTACCCGGGGTTATAATTCACCCCTCCACTTT; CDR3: CASTRGYNSPLHF
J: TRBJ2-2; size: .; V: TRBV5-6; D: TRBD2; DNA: TGTGCCAGCAGCTTGGCGACTAGCGGGATGAACACCGGGGAGCTGTTTTTT; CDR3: CASSLATSGMNTGELFF
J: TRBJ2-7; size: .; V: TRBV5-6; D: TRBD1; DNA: TGTGCCAGCAGCGAAGTCGGAGACAGGGGGCTGAACGAGCAGTACTTC; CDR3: CASSEVGDRGLNEQYF
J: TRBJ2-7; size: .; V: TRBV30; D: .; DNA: TGTGCCTGGAGCGGTAGGGTGGGGCGCGAGCAGTACTTC; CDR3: CAWSGRVGREQYF
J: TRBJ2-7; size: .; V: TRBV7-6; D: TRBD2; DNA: TGTGCCAGCAGCCCAGAGGTGGGGAGGGACGAGCAGTACTTC; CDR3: CASSPEVGRDEQYF
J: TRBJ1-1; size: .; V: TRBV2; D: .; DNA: TGTGCCAGCAAAGCGGGGAGGGAGAACACTGAAGCTTTCTTT; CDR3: CASKAGRENTEAFF
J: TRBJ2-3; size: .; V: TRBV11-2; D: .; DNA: TGTGCCAGCAGCTTGGGCGGGATAAGCACAGATACGCAGTATTTT; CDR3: CASSLGGISTDTQYF
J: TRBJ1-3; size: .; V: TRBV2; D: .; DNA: TGTGCCAGCAGTGAAGACCTGACGGGTGGAAACACCATATATTTT; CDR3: CASSEDLTGGNTIYF
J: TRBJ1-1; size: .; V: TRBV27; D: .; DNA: TGTGCCAGCAGTTTGGGGGGGGCTAACACTGAAGCTTTCTTT; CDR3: CASSLGGANTEAFF
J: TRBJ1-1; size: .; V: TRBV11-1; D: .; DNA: TGTGCCAGCAGCCCGACTACAGGGAGGAACACTGAAGCTTTCTTT; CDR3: CASSPTTGRNTEAFF
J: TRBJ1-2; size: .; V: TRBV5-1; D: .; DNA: TGCGCCAGCAGCTTGGAATGCTGGGCTCACTATGGCTACACCTTC; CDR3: CASSLECWAHYGYTF
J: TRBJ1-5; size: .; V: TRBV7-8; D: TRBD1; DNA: TGTGCCAGCAGCTTAGTAAGGGGGCGAGGCAATCAGCCCCAGCATTTT; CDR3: CASSLVRGRGNQPQHF
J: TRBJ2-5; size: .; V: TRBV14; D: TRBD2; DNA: TGTGCCAGCAGCCCCCGACTAGCGGGAAAAGAGACCCAGTACTTC; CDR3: CASSPRLAGKETQYF
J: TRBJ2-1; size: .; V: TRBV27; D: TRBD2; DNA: TGTGCCAGCAGTTTAGAGGCGGGGGTGCCCCTTTACTCCTACAATGAGCAGTTCTTC; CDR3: CASSLEAGVPLYSYNEQFF
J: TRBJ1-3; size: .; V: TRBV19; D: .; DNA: TGTGCCAGTAGTCCCGGGACACTACAACCAGGGTATTTT; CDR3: CASSPGTLQPGYF
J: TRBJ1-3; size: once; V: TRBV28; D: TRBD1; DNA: TGTGCCAGCAGACAAATGACAGGGGTCTCTGGAAACACCATATATTTT; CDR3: CASRQMTGVSGNTIYF
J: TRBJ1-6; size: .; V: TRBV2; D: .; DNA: TGTGCCAGCAGTGATGGAGGATTAACACCCCTCCACTTT; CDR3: CASSDGGLTPLHF
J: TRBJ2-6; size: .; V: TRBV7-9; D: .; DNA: TGTGCCAGCAGCGACCTAGCTTCTGGGGCCAACGTCCTGACTTTC; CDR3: CASSDLASGANVLTF
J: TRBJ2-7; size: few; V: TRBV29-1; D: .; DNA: TGCAGCGCCGGACAGTCCTACGAGCAGTACTTC; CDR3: CSAGQSYEQYF
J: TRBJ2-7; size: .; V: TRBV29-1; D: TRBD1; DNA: TGCAGCGTTGGGGGACAGTACGAGCAGTACTTC; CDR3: CSVGGQYEQYF
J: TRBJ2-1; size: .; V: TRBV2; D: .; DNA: TGTGCCAGCAGCGTCCGAGGAGGGAATGGTGAGCAGTTCTTC; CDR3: CASSVRGGNGEQFF
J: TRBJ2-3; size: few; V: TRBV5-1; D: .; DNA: TGCGCCAGCAGCTTGGTTGGCGGGGGCCCCCCAGATACGCAGTATTTT; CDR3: CASSLVGGGPPDTQYF